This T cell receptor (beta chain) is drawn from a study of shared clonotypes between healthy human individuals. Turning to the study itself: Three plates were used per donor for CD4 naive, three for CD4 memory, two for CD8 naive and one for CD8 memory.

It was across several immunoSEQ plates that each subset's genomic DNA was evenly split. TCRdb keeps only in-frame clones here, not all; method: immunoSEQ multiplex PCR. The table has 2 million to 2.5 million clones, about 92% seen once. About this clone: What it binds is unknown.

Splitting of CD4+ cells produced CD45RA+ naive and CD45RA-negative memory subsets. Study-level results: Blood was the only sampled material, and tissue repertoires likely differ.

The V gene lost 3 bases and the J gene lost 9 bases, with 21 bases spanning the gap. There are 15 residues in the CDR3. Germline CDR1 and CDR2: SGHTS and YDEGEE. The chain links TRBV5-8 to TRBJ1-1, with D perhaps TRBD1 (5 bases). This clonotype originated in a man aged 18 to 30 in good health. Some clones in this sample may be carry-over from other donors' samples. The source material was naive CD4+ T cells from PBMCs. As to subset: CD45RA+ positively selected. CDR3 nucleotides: TGTGCCAGCAGCTCCATCCCGGGGACGGTTATTCAAGCTTTCTTT. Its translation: CASSSIPGTVIQAFF.